Listed below are T cell receptor beta chains from one sample, sequenced in a study of OX40 agonist ivuxolimab in advanced cancers. Generated by immunoSEQ multiplex PCR, the TCRdb table keeps only in-frame clones and is missing some. The data hold about 26,000 clones, with about 83% observed a single time. The sample consisted of CD4+ or CD8+ T cells sorted from blood, taken in a trial of the OX40 agonist ivuxolimab. These receptors originate from an adult with an advanced solid tumor such as melanoma, head and neck, liver or kidney cancer. Both conserved end residues are trimmed from each CDR3.

v_call	cdr3_length	j_call	cdr3_aa
TRBV5-4	15	TRBJ2-1	ASSLGPLTPGYNEQF
TRBV5-1	11	TRBJ2-7	ASSLDSAREQY
TRBV11-2	10	TRBJ1-3	ASSLVSYTIY
TRBV30	10	TRBJ2-5	AWSDTGRQQY
TRBV7-6	12	TRBJ1-1	ASSLSPGQQEAF
TRBV5-1	13	TRBJ1-2	ASSLYGAPNYGYT
TRBV19	13	TRBJ2-7	ASSGRTGEVYEQY
TRBV4-2	13	TRBJ1-1	ASSFAGTMNTEAF
TRBV12-2	13	TRBJ2-3	ASRPRDARTDTQY
TRBV7-9	10	TRBJ2-1	ASSSEYNEQF
TRBV27	15	TRBJ2-5	ASSLNDPRTPQETQY
TRBV7-8	13	TRBJ1-4	ASSLEGATNEKLF
TRBV19	12	TRBJ1-1	ASSIGNSNTEAF
TRBV6-1	12	TRBJ1-2	ASRGGQGGDGYT
TRBV27	18	TRBJ1-2	ASSLWAHGTGDGVPYGYT
TRBV25-1	12	TRBJ1-5	ASSDRGANQPQH
TRBV13	12	NA	ASSLGGGPYEQY
TRBV6-4	14	TRBJ1-4	ASSEQGMGSYEKLF
TRBV11-2	15	TRBJ1-6	ASSLGEARPDNSPLH
TRBV5-4	11	TRBJ1-6	ASSFQGPSPLH
TRBV4-1	12	TRBJ2-7	ASSPRGQGYEQY
TRBV28	14	TRBJ2-2	ASRGLGARETGELF
TRBV9	13	TRBJ2-7	ASSVGGVLSYEQY
TRBV19	12	TRBJ2-2	ASSTSAVTGELF
TRBV19	15	TRBJ2-7	ASSKKPGQGSLYEQY
TRBV13	12	NA	ASSSRGIPYEQY
TRBV2	13	TRBJ1-3	ASRSGTGTGNTIY
TRBV7-7	14	TRBJ2-5	ASSQTPGTLGETQY
TRBV2	11	TRBJ2-7	ASSEVVPYEQY
TRBV7-2	16	TRBJ2-5	ASSLEVSGGPEFRTQY
TRBV6-1	13	TRBJ2-6	ASSEGGVGANVLT
TRBV6-1	14	TRBJ1-2	ASCGWQDRRRTGYT
TRBV9	13	TRBJ2-1	ASSVGGETYNEQF
TRBV29-1	11	TRBJ1-5	SARTGSNQPQH